The TCR beta chain under discussion was sequenced for a study of vaccination and CD4 T cells after COVID-19 (dated by TCRdb to about 2022). Study-wide context: Every convalescent patient had a positive nasal swab PCR test for SARS-CoV-2, with mild disease in several patients and severe disease in one. Post-vaccine blood samples were collected a median of approximately 68 days after the second vaccine dose, ranging from roughly 12 to 250 days. Post-COVID blood samples from convalescent patients were collected a median of approximately 100 days after diagnosis, with a range of roughly 35 to 180 days. In under 13 COVID-19 convalescent patients and a handful of infection-naive healthy vaccine recipients, researchers compared the spike-specific CD4+ TCR repertoire from before mRNA vaccination with the repertoire from after. Participants received two doses of either the Pfizer-BioNTech BNT162b2 vaccine (n=8) or the Moderna mRNA-1273 vaccine (n=2). For three convalescent patients, samples were collected at an early post-vaccination timepoint (day 14) as well as at a late post-vaccination timepoint (days 161 to 241). The convalescent cohort included six males and four females, with two Hispanic individuals, seven Caucasians, two Asians and one multiracial person. Study-wide conclusions, independent of this receptor: In convalescent patients, a median approximately 83% of post-vaccine SARS-CoV-2-reactive clones were detected only after vaccination, suggesting vaccine-specific priming. Nearly all vaccine-specific clones in convalescent patients (304 of 307) were mono-reactive for SARS-CoV-2 spike rather than cross-reactive with common cold coronaviruses. Although the median number of SARS-CoV-2-reactive clonotypes went up from around 19 after infection to about 38 after vaccination, the increase was not significant. Relatively few convalescent patients were included in the study, and early timepoints after natural infection were not analyzed.

Per the germline V gene (reference sequence), DFQATT is the CDR1 and SNEGSKA is the CDR2. Taken from cysteine to phenylalanine, the CDR3 has 14 residues. Kept here is only the CDR3 DNA, which spans 42 bases and is read in frame from base 1. The V end loses 1 base and the J end loses 6 bases, and a stretch of 13 bases separates them. For this clonotype: Its antigen is currently not known. Per-nucleotide qualities are absent, and no much larger clonotype sits a single base away.

The library was produced with PCR. The instrument was an Illumina iSeq 100. On the authors' methods: Non-productive sequences were removed, and CDR3s that did not start with C, did not end with F or W, or were shorter than 7 amino acids were discarded. Similarity between CDR3 sequences was evaluated in R version 3.6.1 using Levenshtein distances (stringdist) and unrooted phylogenetic trees (ape). TCRdb redid the processing of the public reads, applying fastp at Q25 and MiXCR, and retained in-frame beta chains. Each CDR3 protein appears once, grouped with its most common genes and DNA. The V and J calls were not made by the authors but by TCRdb's processing. A total of approximately 30,000 distinct CDR3 sequences appear in this sample, under 60% of them only once. Less than 6.5% of the sample comes from the top ten. This specimen's time point label, interpreted: late sampling 161 to 241 days after vaccination in three convalescent patients. The convalescent patients' positive SARS-CoV-2 PCR tests were from March to December 2020, which was before the Alpha, Beta and Delta variants emerged in the United States. Ficoll-Paque Plus gradient centrifugation was used to isolate PBMCs from whole blood, and the isolated PBMCs were then either used fresh or cryopreserved at -140C.

Recombination connected TRBV20-1 to TRBJ2-1; a confident D gene designation cannot be given. The clonotype comes from a human donor who had recovered from COVID-19. Specimen: CD4+ T cells from blood, collected about 7 months after SARS-CoV-2 vaccination. For the CDR3, the sequence is CSARGAHLSNEQFF. The nucleotides read TGCAGTGCTAGAGGGGCCCACCTAAGCAATGAGCAGTTCTTC.